What follows are 31 T cell receptor beta chains derived from one specimen sequenced in a study of cytomegalovirus exposure and HLA in healthy donors. PCR amplification relied on 60 Vbeta primers (plus 13 Jbeta primers). TCRdb's copy holds only in-frame clones and misses some; the assay was immunoSEQ multiplex PCR. The sample yields 130,000 or so clones, roughly three quarters seen once. The sample consisted of PBMCs. The receptor source for this set is a man aged 25-45 years in good health and CMV-seronegative.

This chain links TRBV10-3 with TRBJ2-7, with 7 bases identical to TRBD1. There are 13 residues in the CDR3. V trimming: 7 bases; J trimming: 0 bases; junction bases outside the gene matches: 3. Germline loops: CDR1 ENHRY, CDR2 SYGVKD. The chain's CDR3 is CAIMRDSSYEQYF. The CDR3 nucleotides read TGTGCCATCATGAGGGACAGCTCCTACGAGCAGTACTTC.

The chain links TRBV7-2 to TRBJ2-7; 12 bases align to TRBD2. The CDR3 runs 16 residues. Germline CDR1 is SGHTA and CDR2 is FQGNSA. After removal of 3 bases from V and 4 bases from J, the junction contained 7 bases not matched to a gene. The DNA for the CDR3 is TGTGCCAGCAGCTTGGCGACTAGCGGGAGCAGTTACGAGCAGTACTTC. This codes for CASSLATSGSSYEQYF.

The chain uses TRBV5-1 and TRBJ2-7; D may be TRBD1 (5 bases). Germline V gene sequence: CDR1 SGHRS, CDR2 YFSETQ. This CDR3 has 14 amino acids. V gave up 0 bases and J gave up 7 bases, with 14 bases separating them. CDR3 sequence: CASSLDLGVREQYF. The DNA of the CDR3 is TGCGCCAGCAGCTTGGACTTAGGGGTGCGGGAGCAGTACTTC. Looking up the rest from reference TRBV5-1 and TRBJ2-7 gives the full variable domain: KAGVTQTPRYLIKTRGQQVTLSCSPISGHRSVSWYQQTPGQGLQFLFEYFSETQRNKGNFPGRFSGRQFSNSRSEMNVSTLELGDSALYLCASSLDLGVREQYFGPGTRLTVT.

The V gene is TRBV7-2, the J gene TRBJ2-5; TRBD2 matches 12 bases. V lost 3 bases and J lost 5; bases outside the gene matches: 4. Germline values: CDR1 SGHTA, CDR2 FQGNSA. The CDR3 contains 15 residues. CDR3 bases: TGTGCCAGCAGCTTCTGGACTAGCGGGACGGAGACCCAGTACTTC. Residues: CASSFWTSGTETQYF. Supplemented by reference TRBV7-2 and TRBJ2-5, the full variable domain reads GAGVSQSPSNKVTEKGKDVELRCDPISGHTALYWYRQSLGQGLEFLIYFQGNSAPDKSGLPSDRFSAERTGGSVSTLTIQRTQQEDSAVYLCASSFWTSGTETQYFGPGTRLLVL.

This clone was detected once. The DNA for the CDR3 is TGTGCCAGCAGCCCGGTGGGGACAGACACAGATACGCAGTATTTT. Residues: CASSPVGTDTDTQYF. This chain connects TRBV5-6 to TRBJ2-3, with 7 positions matching TRBD1. The germline V gene has CDR1 SGHDT and CDR2 YYEEEE. With V trimmed by 4 bases and J by 2 bases, 7 bases remained unmatched. CDR3 length equals 15 residues.

This chain connects TRBV29-1 to TRBJ1-4, with D possibly matching TRBD1 (5 bases). V was cut by 5 bases and J by 7 bases, with 11 bases left in between. The germline V gene has CDR1 SQVTM and CDR2 ANQGSEA. The CDR3 is 12 amino acids. The CDR3 nucleotides are TGCAGCGTTCTTGGGGGGAGTGAAAAACTGTTTTTT. This gives the protein CSVLGGSEKLFF.

The J gene is TRBJ2-7, the V gene TRBV9; 7 nucleotides line up with TRBD1. J was trimmed by 5 bases and V by 0 bases; bases with no gene match: 8. Germline V gives CDR1 SGDLS, CDR2 YYNGEE. The CDR3 extends over 15 amino acids. CDR3 nucleotides: TGTGCCAGCAGCGTAGGCGACAGGGCCGACCACGAGCAGTACTTC. Its translation is CASSVGDRADHEQYF.

V is TRBV18 and J is TRBJ2-3, with TRBD2 matching 11 bases. This CDR3 contains 16 residues. J gave up 1 base and V 2 bases, and 2 bases lay outside the gene matches. Germline CDR1 reads KGHSH; CDR2 reads LQKENI. In DNA form, the CDR3 reads TGTGCCAGCTCACCAAAACTAGCGGGAGGCACAGATACGCAGTATTTT. It specifies CASSPKLAGGTDTQYF.

This CDR3 reads CASLRQDRATEAFF. DNA of the CDR3: TGTGCCAGCCTTCGACAGGACAGGGCCACTGAAGCTTTCTTT. This sequence joins TRBV6-1 and TRBJ1-1, with 8 bases fitting TRBD1. The J segment lost 4 bases and the V segment lost 8 bases, leaving 9 bases of the junction unmatched. The length of the CDR3 is 14 residues. Germline values: CDR1 MNHNS, CDR2 SASEGT.

V and J are TRBV30 and TRBJ2-1; D may be TRBD1 (5 bases). Trimming pared 0 bases from V and 12 bases from J, leaving 15 bases between. The CDR3 consists of 13 residues. Germline V gene lookup returns CDR1 GTSNPN and CDR2 SVGIG (reference sequence). This CDR3 reads CAWSVQGRLGQFF. The CDR3 DNA reads as TGTGCCTGGAGTGTGCAGGGCCGTTTAGGGCAGTTCTTC.

The genes are TRBV9 and TRBJ2-3, with D perhaps TRBD2 (7 bases). The length of the CDR3 is 16 residues. Germline CDR1 and CDR2: SGDLS and YYNGEE. V was trimmed by 0 bases and J by 2 bases, leaving 13 bases between them. The CDR3 region is CASSVVGGANTDTQYF. For the CDR3, the DNA is TGTGCCAGCAGCGTAGTTGGGGGGGCCAACACAGATACGCAGTATTTT.

The chain joins TRBV7-8 to TRBJ2-3; TRBD1 aligns across 8 bases. CDR3 length equals 16 residues. Germline V gene sequence: CDR1 SGHVS, CDR2 FQNEAQ. V lost 4 bases to trimming and J lost 5 bases; unmatched junction nucleotides: 11. In DNA, the CDR3 is TGTGCCAGCAGCTCTGGATCGGACAGGGAATTAGATACGCAGTATTTT. It encodes CASSSGSDRELDTQYF.

V and J are TRBV5-8 and TRBJ2-5; 10 bases are shared with TRBD1. The CDR3 has 17 residues. Germline trimming cut 4 bases from V and 4 bases from J; bases unmatched to any gene: 13. Germline assignment: CDR1 SGHTS and CDR2 YDEGEE. This CDR3 reads CASSHRTGTGDGETQYF. The CDR3 DNA is TGTGCCAGCAGCCATCGAACCGGGACAGGGGACGGAGAGACCCAGTACTTC.

This clone was seen only once. V and J are TRBV30 and TRBJ2-1; 9 nucleotides line up with TRBD1. J lost 7 bases, V lost 1 base, and 2 bases had no gene match. From germline, CDR1 is GTSNPN and CDR2 SVGIG (reference sequence). CDR3 length: 13 residues. The chain's CDR3 is CAWSGTGENEQFF. CDR3 DNA sequence: TGTGCCTGGAGTGGGACAGGGGAAAATGAGCAGTTCTTC.

The rearrangement uses TRBV6-5 and TRBJ1-6, with D maybe TRBD1 (5 bases). Germline CDR1 and CDR2: MNHEY and SVGAGI. V shed 0 bases and J shed 7 bases, with 10 bases lying between them. The CDR3 sequence is 15 residues long. CDR3 in amino acids: CASSYSGGKNSPLHF. CDR3 sequence (DNA): TGTGCCAGCAGTTACTCCGGGGGGAAGAATTCACCCCTCCACTTT.

The gene calls are TRBV7-3 and TRBJ2-3; 10 bases line up with TRBD1. This CDR3 spans 18 amino acids. Germline V CDR1 and CDR2: SGHTA, FQGTGA. With 6 bases clipped from V and 0 bases from J, the junction kept 12 bases outside the gene matches. The CDR3 protein is CASSSRQGATLSTDTQYF. The DNA for the CDR3 is TGTGCCAGCAGTTCTAGACAGGGGGCGACCCTTAGCACAGATACGCAGTATTTT.

V usage is TRBV7-8 and J usage is TRBJ2-3; D is perhaps TRBD2 (5 bases). The CDR3 totals 14 residues. The germline CDR1 and CDR2 sequences are SGHVS and FQNEAQ. The V and J ends lost 2 bases and 7 bases respectively, with 13 bases between them. The CDR3 spells CASSLRLIGNTQYF. CDR3 nucleotide sequence: TGTGCCAGCAGCTTAAGACTAATCGGAAATACGCAGTATTTT.

The chain recombines TRBV27 with TRBJ1-2; D call uncertain. Trimming left V 4 bases short and J 2 bases short, with 8 bases between. CDR1 and CDR2 from the germline V gene are MNHEY and SMNVEV (reference sequence). This CDR3 has 13 residues. As DNA, the CDR3 is TGTGCCAGCAGTTATGCGGGGAACTATGGCTACACCTTC. It is translated as CASSYAGNYGYTF.

A single count supports this clone. This chain links TRBV6-1 with TRBJ1-1; 8 bases are a match to TRBD1. Germline trimming cut 6 bases from V and 4 bases from J; bases unmatched to any gene: 10. The CDR3 consists of 15 residues. Germline lookup yields CDR1 MNHNS and CDR2 SASEGT. Written as DNA, the CDR3 is TGTGCCAGCAGGAAACCGACAGGGGTGGTCACTGAAGCTTTCTTT. Encoded protein: CASRKPTGVVTEAFF.

This clone turned up a few times. V gene TRBV28 combines with J gene TRBJ2-7; tentatively, D is TRBD2 (6 bases). The germline V and J ends were trimmed by 8 bases and 5 bases, with 19 bases remaining between them. The CDR3 runs 14 residues. Germline V gene lookup returns CDR1 MDHEN and CDR2 SYDVKM. This chain's CDR3 is CASWRAVIPHEQYF. The CDR3 region has the DNA TGTGCCAGCTGGAGGGCCGTGATCCCCCACGAGCAGTACTTC.

This chain links TRBV29-1 with TRBJ2-2; 7 bases align to TRBD1. This CDR3 region has 14 residues. V trimming: 5 bases; J trimming: 3 bases; junction bases outside the gene matches: 6. Per the germline V gene, CDR1 is SQVTM and CDR2 is ANQGSEA. CDR3 DNA sequence: TGCAGCGTTTTACAGGGGATCGACACCGGGGAGCTGTTTTTT. Its protein is CSVLQGIDTGELFF.

The V and J genes are TRBV5-4 and TRBJ1-2, with D possibly being TRBD1 (6 bases). The germline gives CDR1 SGHNT, CDR2 YYREEE (reference sequence). The CDR3 runs 16 residues. The germline V and J ends were trimmed by 3 bases and 5 bases, with 20 bases remaining between them. The CDR3 DNA follows: TGTGCCAGCAGCTGGTACTCGGACAGTATCCTATATGGCTACACCTTC. As protein: CASSWYSDSILYGYTF.

This clone was detected only once. The chain has TRBV6-5 and TRBJ1-2, with D perhaps TRBD1 (6 bases). The V end lost 2 bases, the J end lost 13 bases, and 20 bases lay between the germline ends. The CDR3 covers 14 residues. CDR1 is MNHEY, CDR2 SVGAGI, per germline. The CDR3 coding sequence is TGTGCCAGCAGTTACGACCGGGACACCGCGACTCGCACCTTC. The encoded protein is CASSYDRDTATRTF.

This clone was seen only once. V and J are TRBV19 and TRBJ1-2; a weak D match, TRBD1 (6 bases). Deletions cut 4 bases from V and 4 bases from J, with 16 bases between. Per the germline V gene, CDR1 is LNHDA and CDR2 is SQIVND (reference sequence). CDR3 length: 15 residues. In nucleotides, the CDR3 is TGTGCCAGTAGTACCAACGACAGGCCGAGCTATGGCTACACCTTC. Translating gives CASSTNDRPSYGYTF.

This rearrangement joins TRBV29-1 to TRBJ1-4, with 7 bases fitting TRBD1. Trimming cost V 6 bases and J 5 bases; bases outside gene matches: 6. The CDR3 sequence is 13 residues long. Germline CDR1 and CDR2: SQVTM and ANQGSEA. In nucleotides, the CDR3 is TGCAGCGTAGAATGGACAGGCAATGAAAAACTGTTTTTT. Translated: CSVEWTGNEKLFF. The entire variable domain, with the rest obtained from reference TRBV29-1 and TRBJ1-4, is as follows: SAVISQKPSRDICQRGTSLTIQCQVDSQVTMMFWYRQQPGQSLTLIATANQGSEATYESGFVIDKFPISRPNLTFSTLTVSNMSPEDSSIYLCSVEWTGNEKLFFGSGTQLSVL.

This clone came up once. V usage is TRBV4-1 and J usage is TRBJ2-1; TRBD2 matches at 8 bases. V lost 5 bases to trimming and J lost 0 bases; unmatched junction nucleotides: 6. Germline V CDR1 and CDR2: MGHRA, YSYEKL. The CDR3 has 16 amino acids. For the CDR3, the DNA is TGCGCCAGCAGCTTCCAAGCGGGGGCCTCCTACAATGAGCAGTTCTTC. The encoded protein is CASSFQAGASYNEQFF.

The CDR3 protein is CASSQDPDRVGGNTIYF. The CDR3 region has the DNA TGCGCCAGCAGCCAAGATCCCGACAGGGTGGGAGGAAACACCATATATTTT. The chain combines TRBV4-1 with TRBJ1-3; 7 nucleotides align to TRBD1. The CDR3 contains 17 residues. From germline, CDR1 is MGHRA and CDR2 YSYEKL. V lost 0 bases, J lost 4 bases, and 9 bases stayed unmatched.

This sequence joins TRBV7-2 and TRBJ2-1, with TRBD2 identical over 8 bases. The V and J ends lost 1 base and 12 bases, in that order; junction bases with no gene match: 5. CDR1 and CDR2 from the germline V gene are SGHTA and FQGNSA. CDR3 length: 13 amino acids. CDR3: CASSLGGLAGQFF. Written as DNA, the CDR3 is TGTGCCAGCAGCTTAGGCGGTCTAGCGGGGCAGTTCTTC.

This clone was picked up a small number of times. The J gene is TRBJ2-1, the V gene TRBV19, with 8 bases identical to TRBD2. The CDR3 extends over 14 amino acids. The V and J ends lost 5 bases and 7 bases, in that order; junction bases with no gene match: 7. Germline V gives CDR1 LNHDA, CDR2 SQIVND (reference sequence). The CDR3: CASSYKSGRNEQFF. The CDR3 nucleotides are TGTGCCAGTAGTTACAAAAGCGGGAGAAATGAGCAGTTCTTC.

The chain recombines TRBV20-1 with TRBJ2-7; no definite D call. The CDR3 consists of 11 residues. The V end was cut by 0 bases, the J end by 3 bases, with 3 bases between. The germline V gene has CDR1 DFQATT and CDR2 SNEGSKA (reference sequence). The DNA of the CDR3 is TGCAGTGCTAGAGATAACTACGAGCAGTACTTC. Residues: CSARDNYEQYF.

The V gene is TRBV4-1, the J gene TRBJ2-3, with 7 bases fitting TRBD2. Germline-derived CDR1 and CDR2 are MGHRA and YSYEKL. The CDR3 runs to 13 residues. J gave up 6 bases and V 4 bases, and 4 bases lay outside the gene matches. The CDR3 loop is CASSPGGPDTQYF. The CDR3 DNA is TGCGCCAGCAGCCCGGGGGGACCGGATACGCAGTATTTT.